This TCR beta chain derives from a study of CD8+CD57+ T cells in acquired aplastic anemia. The wider study: Sorted cells (CD4+ and CD8+) yielded DNA amounts that averaged about 2.9 ug. Study-level results: Shared by patients and controls, approximately 28 CD8+ CDR3s were abundant in patients.

Both TCR beta VDJ combination and CDR3 sequence profiling were carried out. Genomic DNA was the template for this profiling. TCRdb passed the reads through MiXCR, listing each CDR3 protein once. This sample has 75,000 to 90,000 distinct CDR3 sequences, with about half found just once. As concerns this clonotype: The antigen is unknown.

The CDR3 has 15 residues. From germline, CDR1 is KGHSH and CDR2 LQKENI. Trimming cost V 2 bases and J 5 bases, with 13 bases left between them. The sequencing sample was made of sorted CD4+, CD8+, or CD8+CD57+ T cells (not recorded which) from PBMCs. The sequence came from a human donor in good health, serving as a control. This chain joins TRBV18 and TRBJ1-5; tentative D call: TRBD1 (5 bases). This CDR3 reads CASSPVDRGDQPQHF. As DNA, the CDR3 is TGTGCCAGCTCACCAGTTGACAGAGGGGATCAGCCCCAGCATTTT.